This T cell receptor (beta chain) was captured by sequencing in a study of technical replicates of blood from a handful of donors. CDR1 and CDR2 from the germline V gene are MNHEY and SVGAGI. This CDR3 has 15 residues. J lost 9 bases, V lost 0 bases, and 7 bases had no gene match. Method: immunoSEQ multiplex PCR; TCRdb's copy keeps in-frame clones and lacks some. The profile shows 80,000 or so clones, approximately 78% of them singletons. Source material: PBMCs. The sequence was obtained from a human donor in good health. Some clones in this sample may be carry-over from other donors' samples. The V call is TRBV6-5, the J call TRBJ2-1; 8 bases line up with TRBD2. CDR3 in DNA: TGTGCCAGCAGTTACTCGTCGGGAGGGCCGTTTGAGCAGTTCTTC. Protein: CASSYSSGGPFEQFF.